The rows below give T cell receptor beta chains drawn from one sample of a study of lymphopenia after photon versus proton radiotherapy. Profiling relied on immunoSEQ multiplex PCR, and the TCRdb table lists in-frame clones only, not all of them. The table includes about 58,000 clones, approximately 84% detected once. The sequences come from peripheral blood, collected from a patient treated with proton-based radiotherapy. The receptors shown here come from a man in his 60s with pancreatic cancer. Each CDR3 is given with its conserved first and last residue. The D gene is left open where the match is weak. Expanded clones are given a class, and other clones once, few, many or no size at all.

>15|TRBD1|TRBJ2-5|TRBV28|once
TGTGCCAGCAGTTTAGGAGGGACAGGGAGGGAGACCCAGTACTTC
CASSLGGTGRETQYF
>16|.|TRBJ1-2|TRBV30|.
TGTGCCTGGACTCTATTAAAGACAGCGACTAACTATGGCTACACCTTC
CAWTLLKTATNYGYTF
>14|.|TRBJ2-7|TRBV15|.
TGTGCCACCAGCAGTTCTCTAGATATCTACGAGCAGTACTTC
CATSSSLDIYEQYF
>14|.|TRBJ1-3|TRBV9|few
TGTGCCAGCAGCGACCTAAGCTCTGGAAACACCATATATTTT
CASSDLSSGNTIYF
>16|.|TRBJ1-5|TRBV7-2|few
TGTGCCAGCAGCCCCCATATGGCAGGAGCCAATCAGCCCCAGCATTTT
CASSPHMAGANQPQHF
>15|.|TRBJ2-5|TRBV5-1|.
TGCGCCAGCAGCTTCGGGAGACGGGGGTCGGAGACCCAGTACTTC
CASSFGRRGSETQYF
>15|TRBD1|TRBJ2-7|TRBV2|.
TGTGCCAGCAGGGGGGACAGCCTTCCTACCTACGAGCAGTACTTC
CASRGDSLPTYEQYF
>16|.|TRBJ2-3|TRBV5-1|once
TGCGCCAGCACCGACCCCTGGACGGGGGGCACAGATACGCAGTATTTT
CASTDPWTGGTDTQYF
>15|TRBD1|TRBJ2-5|TRBV7-7|.
TGTGCTAGCAGCTCCGGGACAGGGGTTCGAGAGACCCAGTACTTC
CASSSGTGVRETQYF
>16|.|TRBJ2-7|TRBV18|.
TGTGCCAGCTCACCGCTCCCACAGGCGAACGCCTACGAGCAGTACTTC
CASSPLPQANAYEQYF
>13|.|TRBJ2-2|TRBV10-1|.
TGCGCCAGCAGTTACGGGACCCCCGGGGAGCTGTTTTTT
CASSYGTPGELFF
>15|.|TRBJ2-3|TRBV11-2|few
TGTGCCAGCAGCTTCTCCGGGAGTATTGGGGATACGCAGTATTTT
CASSFSGSIGDTQYF
>14|.|TRBJ1-2|TRBV28|few
TGTGCCAGCAGTAACCGGGGTCCCCCCTATGGCTACACCTTC
CASSNRGPPYGYTF
>15|TRBD1|TRBJ1-1|TRBV5-1|.
TGCGCCAGCAGCCCGGACAGGGGGAAGAACACTGAAGCTTTCTTT
CASSPDRGKNTEAFF
>15|.|TRBJ2-1|TRBV30|.
TGTGCCTGGAGTGTATCCCTCGGATTCTCGAATGAGCAGTTCTTC
CAWSVSLGFSNEQFF
>16|TRBD2|TRBJ2-7|TRBV5-1|few
TGCGCCAGCAGCCTATGGAGCGGGGGAACCACCTACGAGCAGTACTTC
CASSLWSGGTTYEQYF
>15|TRBD1|TRBJ2-5|TRBV11-3|.
TGTGCCAGCAGCTCCATGGACAGGGACCAAGAGACCCAGTACTTC
CASSSMDRDQETQYF
>11|.|TRBJ1-6|TRBV6-1|.
TGTGCCAGCAGTGAGGCAACACCCCTCCACTTT
CASSEATPLHF
>12|.|TRBJ2-5|TRBV28|few
TGTGCCAGCAGTTTATCAGAGGAGACCCAGTACTTC
CASSLSEETQYF
>11|.|TRBJ1-2|TRBV6-5|.
TGTGCCAGCAGTGACCCTCAAATCTACACCTTC
CASSDPQIYTF
>14|.|TRBJ2-2|TRBV28|once
TGTGCCAGCAGTTTCGGAGGTAGGACCGGGGAGCTGTTTTTT
CASSFGGRTGELFF
>14|.|TRBJ2-5|TRBV7-2|.
TGTGCCAGCAGCGAACGGGGCCACCAAGAGACCCAGTACTTC
CASSERGHQETQYF
>15|TRBD2|TRBJ2-3|TRBV10-2|once
TGCGCCAGCAGAAAAGGACTAGTTCAGACAGATACGCAGTATTTT
CASRKGLVQTDTQYF
>15|.|TRBJ2-5|TRBV6-5|.
TGTGCCAGCACTAAACTAGGGGAGGAGCAAGAGACCCAGTACTTC
CASTKLGEEQETQYF
>13|.|TRBJ1-2|TRBV19|.
TGTGCCAGTAGTATATTACTTAACTATGGCTACACCTTC
CASSILLNYGYTF
>13|.|TRBJ1-1|TRBV5-1|once
TGCGCCAGCAGCCGAAGGACAGCAACTGAAGCTTTCTTT
CASSRRTATEAFF
>14|TRBD1|TRBJ1-2|TRBV30|few
TGTGCCTGTTACCGGGGACAGGGGAGCTATGGCTACACCTTC
CACYRGQGSYGYTF
>16|TRBD2|TRBJ2-3|TRBV9|.
TGTGCCAGCAGCGTATGGAGCGGGGCCTACACAGATACGCAGTATTTT
CASSVWSGAYTDTQYF
>14|.|TRBJ1-4|TRBV29-1|.
TGCAGCGCCTTCCACCCCGACGCACGGGAAAAACTGTTTTTT
CSAFHPDAREKLFF